This T cell receptor (beta chain) is from a study of cytomegalovirus exposure and HLA in healthy donors (dated by TCRdb to between 2016 and 2019). Regarding the complete study: An earlier analysis of some 620 of the donors reported 250 to 350 Gb of sequence data and roughly 120 million unique TCR beta sequences obtained from about 179 million T cells. About five DR-DQ haplotypes were treated as single units for association and clustering because of strong linkage in the cohort. Among about 400 genotyped donors of the cohort, an average of around 250,000 unique TCR beta nucleotide sequences was sequenced per donor, of which about 19% were non-productive. A later analysis re-examined previously published TCR beta repertoires from about 700 donors and added high-resolution HLA genotyping to investigate patterns of TCR occurrence. Of the 300 to 500 genotyped donors, 81% were placed in the genetic ancestry cluster associated with self-reported Caucasian donors. Both class I and class II loci were covered by HLA typing, at four-digit resolution. An earlier analysis of 587 of the donors used high-throughput TCR beta sequencing to judge whether each TCR beta V gene segment behaved as functional or pseudogenic. Every discovery cohort repertoire had been produced on one sequencing platform. In addition to the first cohort of 666 subjects, a separate validation cohort of over 90 different subjects was used. Alongside the repertoire data, information on donor age, sex, ethnicity and CMV serostatus was compiled. The number of donors typed differed by locus, with roughly 620-630 for A, B, C, DRB1 and DQB1, around 500 for DQA1, 600 to 610 for DPA1, and some 440 for DPB1. High-throughput TCR immunosequencing, statistical association of individual TCRs with disease status, and machine learning were combined to predict cytomegalovirus infection status. The T cell repertoires of 666 subjects were profiled by immunosequencing and related to cytomegalovirus serostatus. In the later analysis, no new phenotypic data were used to find candidate immune exposures; instead, reliance was placed on TCR beta sequences and their occurrence across donors. The aim of the study was to test whether cataloging public T cell receptors could identify signatures of past pathogen exposure. In a later genetic analysis, genome-wide SNP genotypes for about 55% of the roughly 670 donors were used, and that subset was treated as a discovery cohort. An early release that covered approximately 600 HLA-typed donors contained around 300 gigabases of sequencing data and tens of millions of unique TCR sequences.

In total, roughly 670 healthy bone marrow donors made up the cohort. Cohort members were all nominally healthy when sampled, although unrecorded immune exposures were likely present. The donor tested CMV seronegative, placing the donor among the roughly 350 seronegative members of the cohort. Every donor gave a peripheral blood sample, and the peripheral blood mononuclear cells from that sample were used for TCR beta sequencing. The Qiagen DNeasy Blood Extraction Kit was used to extract genomic DNA from the blood cell samples. To note about this clone: Its target antigen remains unknown. Within one base of it there is no much larger clone, and no base qualities were kept.

CDR1 MNHEY and CDR2 SVGAGI were looked up in the germline V gene. The CDR3 numbers 11 residues from cysteine through phenylalanine. Just the 33-base CDR3 DNA is kept, in frame starting at base 1. The junction shows trimming of 3 bases on V and 12 bases on J, plus 9 bases between the germline ends. Libraries were built with the immunoSEQ multiplex PCR assay. For the multiplex PCR, a mixture combining 60 forward primers for TCR Vbeta segments and 13 reverse primers for TCR Jbeta segments was used. The CDR3 region of rearranged TCR beta genes was amplified from genomic DNA by a multiplex PCR assay. Amplified TCR beta libraries were sequenced as 87-base-pair reads on the Illumina HiSeq System. The authors' pipeline ran thus. Across the 670 or so repertoires, a later analysis counted around 80 million unique TCR beta chains, 9.5 million to 13 million of which were shared by at least two donors. A nearest-neighbor algorithm error-corrected the raw reads and collapsed the reads into unique sequences, merging closely related sequences to remove PCR and sequencing errors. To assign V, D and J gene segments, CDR3 sequences were aligned to IMGT reference sequences. For a sequence to be retained, a match of at least six nucleotides to both a V gene segment and a J gene segment was required. Rearrangements were classified as productive when the CDR3 lacked stop codons and remained in frame with V and J, and all other rearrangements were classified as non-productive. Following IMGT convention, CDR3 was defined as the stretch from the second conserved V-encoded cysteine up to the conserved J-encoded phenylalanine. The earlier analysis of 587 of the donors excluded sequences that lacked an unambiguous match to a single V gene segment. In an earlier analysis of 500 to 750 of the donors, V segments were called functional above 56.7% productive rearrangements and were called segregating when the between-donor standard deviation exceeded 5%. A statistical classification framework was built to diagnose cytomegalovirus status from the catalog of TCR beta chain sequences. In a later analysis, V and J genes were assigned by comparing TCR nucleotide sequences against IMGT/GENE-DB human TR gene sequences. A later analysis assigned CDR3 sequences and most-parsimonious VDJ recombination scenarios with the TCRdist pipeline. In a later analysis, every TCR beta chain was defined by the combination of its CDR3 amino acid sequence and its V-gene family, and reads without a unique V-gene family were dropped. To address suspected cross-contamination and a sequencing artifact, a later analysis removed under 600 highly shared, low-generation-probability nucleotide sequences. A later analysis calculated a clonal expansion index for each public chain from normalized within-repertoire ranks of inferred template counts. In a later analysis, generation probabilities were computed with a VDJ recombination model fitted to out-of-frame rearrangements, and the resulting probabilities were checked against IGoR. A later analysis scored TCR-TCR, TCR-HLA and TCR-CMV co-occurrence with hypergeometric tests, applying a repertoire-size bias correction to TCR pairs. False discovery rates were estimated in a later analysis by permuting HLA or CMV assignments 20 times. In a later analysis, co-occurring TCRs were grouped using DBSCAN, with TCRdist sequence similarity added in when clustering inside HLA-allele-positive subsets. For co-occurrence clustering, repertoires with fewer than 30,000 or more than 120,000 public chains were excluded, along with about five repertoires with anomalous nucleotide sharing. Imported from immuneACCESS, the table was reduced by TCRdb to in-frame sequences with V and J called. These copies leave out some clones; in studies compared against another copy, an unresolved V gene accounts for under half, and the cause of the remainder is not known. V and J calls and clone size are given by that table; D and trimming were obtained from the DNA. This sample lists about 130,000 clones; 9.7% were detected once. The ten biggest clones cover under 2% of the sample.

What the study reported, not specific to this receptor: In a later analysis, around 15,000 TCR beta sequences were associated with specific HLA alleles at a false discovery rate of 0.05. A total of 150 to 200 TCR beta chains were listed by the study as associated with cytomegalovirus. In a later analysis, HLA-associated TCR beta chains showed more clonal expansion and lower generation probabilities than non-associated chains that were equally common. Assigning TCR associations to individual alleles was difficult when HLA alleles, especially DR and DQ, strongly co-occurred. Because counts were too low, roughly 18 rarely observed V segments, including chromosome 9 orphons, were left out of the earlier analysis of 587 of the donors. According to a later analysis, most CMV-associated TCR beta chains appeared to be HLA-restricted, and the HLA associations seemed to be driven largely by CMV exposure. Presence/absence analyses assumed roughly uniform sequencing depth across donors, an assumption that may not hold. Linkage disequilibrium might explain the correlated functional status among segregating V segments, but an unknown experimental factor could not be ruled out. While some public TCRs were present in many individuals, most TCR sequences turned up only very rarely across donors. According to a later genetic analysis, donors in an Asian-associated ancestry cluster had fewer N-insertions in productive TCRs than the approximately 690-donor mean. Because HLA typing was missing for some donors at each locus, association tests included only the typed subset. Several of the top co-occurrence clusters appeared to be linked to parvovirus B19, influenza, CMV and Epstein-Barr virus, according to a later analysis. The classifier was reported to diagnose cytomegalovirus status with high specificity and sensitivity in both the original and validation cohorts. A further reported finding was that TCR beta sequences accurately predicted the HLA-A and HLA-B alleles for most subjects in the first cohort. The cohort was sequenced for TCR beta chains only, and without alpha or paired-chain data the features that could be detected were limited. According to a later analysis, TCR association rates differed among HLA loci, with DRB1 alleles showing the most associated TCRs and HLA-C alleles showing the fewest. The authors suggested that the approach could potentially be extended to other disease states and immunological phenotypes. Some IMGT-functional V segments, including TRBV6-2 and TRBV6-3, could not be told apart with the 87-base-pair reads, so those segments were excluded. Broadly in line with IMGT annotations, most TCR beta V segments showed up in productive rearrangements about 87% or about 30% of the time in an earlier analysis of several hundred of the donors. CMV serostatus was the only immune exposure information available for the cohort. An association between a missense DCLRE1C variant and V-gene and J-gene trimming of TCR beta chains was found in a later genetic analysis and replicated in an independent cohort. A group of highly shared sequence variants was considered likely to be a technical artifact of the sequencing pipeline. In vitro tests confirmed that a few of the cytomegalovirus-associated TCR beta chains recognize cytomegalovirus antigens.

The source is a man aged 45-65 years in good health and CMV-seronegative. The sample comprised PBMCs. The chain links TRBV6-5 with TRBJ2-1; the D gene identity is not certain. The nucleotides read TGTGCCAGCAGTTATCGAGCAATGCAGTTCTTC. The encoded protein is CASSYRAMQFF.